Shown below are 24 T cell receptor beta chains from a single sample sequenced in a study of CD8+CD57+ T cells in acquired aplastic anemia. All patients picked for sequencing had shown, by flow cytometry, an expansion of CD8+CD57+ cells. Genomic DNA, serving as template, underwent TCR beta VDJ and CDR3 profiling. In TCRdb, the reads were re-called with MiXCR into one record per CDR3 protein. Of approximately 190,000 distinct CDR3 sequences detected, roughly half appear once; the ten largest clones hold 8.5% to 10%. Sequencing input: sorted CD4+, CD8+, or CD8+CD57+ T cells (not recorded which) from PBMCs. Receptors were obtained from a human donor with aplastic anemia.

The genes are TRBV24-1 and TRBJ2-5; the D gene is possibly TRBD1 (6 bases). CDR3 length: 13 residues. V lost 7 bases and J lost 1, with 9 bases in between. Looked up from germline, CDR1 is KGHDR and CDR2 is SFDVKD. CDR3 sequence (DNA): TGTGCCACCAGCAAAGGGGGCCAAGAGACCCAGTACTTC. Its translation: CATSKGGQETQYF.

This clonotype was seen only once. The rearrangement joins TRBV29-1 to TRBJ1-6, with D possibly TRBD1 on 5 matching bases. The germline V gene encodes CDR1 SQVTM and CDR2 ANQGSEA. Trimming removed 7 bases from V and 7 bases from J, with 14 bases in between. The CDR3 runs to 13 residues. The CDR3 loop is CSARDAPNSPLHF. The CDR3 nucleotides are TGCAGCGCTCGGGACGCCCCAAATTCACCCCTCCACTTT.

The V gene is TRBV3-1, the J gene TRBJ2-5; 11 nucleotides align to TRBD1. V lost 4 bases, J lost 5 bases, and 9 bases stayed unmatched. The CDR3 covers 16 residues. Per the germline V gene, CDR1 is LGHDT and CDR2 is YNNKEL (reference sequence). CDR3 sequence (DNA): TGTGCCAGCAGCCGCCGGGACAGGGGGTCGGGGGAGACCCAGTACTTC. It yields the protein CASSRRDRGSGETQYF.

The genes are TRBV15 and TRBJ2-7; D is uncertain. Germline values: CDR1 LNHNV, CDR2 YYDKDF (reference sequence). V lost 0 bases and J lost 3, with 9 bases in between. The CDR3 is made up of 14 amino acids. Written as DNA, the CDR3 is TGTGCCACCAGCAGAGATCATGGGGACTACGAGCAGTACTTC. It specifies CATSRDHGDYEQYF. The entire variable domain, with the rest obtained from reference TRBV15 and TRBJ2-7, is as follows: DAMVIQNPRYQVTQFGKPVTLSCSQTLNHNVMYWYQQKSSQAPKLLFHYYDKDFNNEADTPDNFQSRRPNTSFCFLDIRSPGLGDTAMYLCATSRDHGDYEQYFGPGTRLTVT.

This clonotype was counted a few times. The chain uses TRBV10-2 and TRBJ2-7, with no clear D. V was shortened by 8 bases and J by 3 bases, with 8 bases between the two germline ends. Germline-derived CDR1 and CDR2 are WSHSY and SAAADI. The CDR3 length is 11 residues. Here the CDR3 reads CASSAHYEQYF. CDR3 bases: TGCGCCAGCTCCGCCCACTACGAGCAGTACTTC.

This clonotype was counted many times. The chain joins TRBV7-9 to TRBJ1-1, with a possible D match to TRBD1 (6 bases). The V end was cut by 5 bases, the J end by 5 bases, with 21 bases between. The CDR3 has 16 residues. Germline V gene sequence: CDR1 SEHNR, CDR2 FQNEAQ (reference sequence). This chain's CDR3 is CASSPPGQLTVTEAFF. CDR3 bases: TGTGCCAGCAGCCCCCCCGGACAGCTGACGGTGACTGAAGCTTTCTTT.

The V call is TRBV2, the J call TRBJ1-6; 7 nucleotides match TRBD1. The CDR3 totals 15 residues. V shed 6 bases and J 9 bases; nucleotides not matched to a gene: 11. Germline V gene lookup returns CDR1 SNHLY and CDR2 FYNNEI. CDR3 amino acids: CASRWDSSVGSPLHF. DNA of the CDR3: TGTGCCAGCAGATGGGACAGTTCGGTGGGTTCACCCCTCCACTTT.

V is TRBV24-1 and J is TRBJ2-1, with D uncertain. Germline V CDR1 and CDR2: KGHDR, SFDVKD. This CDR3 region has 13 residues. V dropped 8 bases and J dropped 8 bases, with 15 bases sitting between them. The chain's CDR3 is CATISVTGDEQFF. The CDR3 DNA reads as TGTGCCACCATTTCTGTCACCGGCGATGAGCAGTTCTTC.

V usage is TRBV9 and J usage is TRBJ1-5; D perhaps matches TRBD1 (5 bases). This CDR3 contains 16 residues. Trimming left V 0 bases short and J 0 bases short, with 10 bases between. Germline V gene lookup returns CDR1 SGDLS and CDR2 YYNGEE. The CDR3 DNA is TGTGCCAGCAGCGTAGGTGGCGGGGGTAGCAATCAGCCCCAGCATTTT. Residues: CASSVGGGGSNQPQHF.

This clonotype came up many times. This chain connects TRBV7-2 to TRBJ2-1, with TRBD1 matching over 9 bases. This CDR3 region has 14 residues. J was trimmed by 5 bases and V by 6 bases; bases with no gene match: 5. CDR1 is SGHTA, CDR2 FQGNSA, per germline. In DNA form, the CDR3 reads TGTGCCAGCAGAAGGACAGGGGTCGACAATGAGCAGTTCTTC. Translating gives CASRRTGVDNEQFF.

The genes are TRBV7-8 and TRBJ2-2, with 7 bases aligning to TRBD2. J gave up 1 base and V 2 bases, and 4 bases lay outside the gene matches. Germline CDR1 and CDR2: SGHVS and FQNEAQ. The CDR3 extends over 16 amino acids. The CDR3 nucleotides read TGTGCCAGCAGCTTACCTCAGCGGGGGAACACCGGGGAGCTGTTTTTT. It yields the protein CASSLPQRGNTGELFF.

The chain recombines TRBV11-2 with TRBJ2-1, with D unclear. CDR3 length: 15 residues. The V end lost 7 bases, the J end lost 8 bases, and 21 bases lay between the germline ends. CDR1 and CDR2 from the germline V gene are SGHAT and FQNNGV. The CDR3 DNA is TGTGCCAGCAACCACCTTCGTGGGCCTAAGGATGAGCAGTTCTTC. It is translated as CASNHLRGPKDEQFF.

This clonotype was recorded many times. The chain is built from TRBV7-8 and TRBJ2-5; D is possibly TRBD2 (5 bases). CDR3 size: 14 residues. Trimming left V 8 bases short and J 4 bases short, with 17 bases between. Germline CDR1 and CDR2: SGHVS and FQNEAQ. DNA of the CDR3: TGTGCCAGCGGTTCGGACGGAGGCGGAGAGACCCAGTACTTC. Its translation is CASGSDGGGETQYF.

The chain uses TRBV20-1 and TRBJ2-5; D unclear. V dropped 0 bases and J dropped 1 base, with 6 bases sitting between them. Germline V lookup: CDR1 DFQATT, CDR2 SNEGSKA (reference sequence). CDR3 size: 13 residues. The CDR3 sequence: CSAREPVQETQYF. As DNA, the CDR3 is TGCAGTGCTAGAGAACCCGTCCAAGAGACCCAGTACTTC.

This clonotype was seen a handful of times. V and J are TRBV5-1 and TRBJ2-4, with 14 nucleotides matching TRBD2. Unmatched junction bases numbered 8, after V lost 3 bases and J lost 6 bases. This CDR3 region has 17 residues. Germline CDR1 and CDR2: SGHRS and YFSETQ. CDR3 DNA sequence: TGCGCCAGCAGCTCGGGACTAGCGGGAGACGGGAGAAACATTCAGTACTTC. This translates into CASSSGLAGDGRNIQYF.

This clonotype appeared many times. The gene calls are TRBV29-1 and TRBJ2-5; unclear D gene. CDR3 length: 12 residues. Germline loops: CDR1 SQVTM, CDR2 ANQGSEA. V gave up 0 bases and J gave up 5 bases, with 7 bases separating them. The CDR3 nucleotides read TGCAGCGTTGAAGAGGGTGGCGAGACCCAGTACTTC. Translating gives CSVEEGGETQYF. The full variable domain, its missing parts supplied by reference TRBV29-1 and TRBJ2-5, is SAVISQKPSRDICQRGTSLTIQCQVDSQVTMMFWYRQQPGQSLTLIATANQGSEATYESGFVIDKFPISRPNLTFSTLTVSNMSPEDSSIYLCSVEEGGETQYFGPGTRLLVL.

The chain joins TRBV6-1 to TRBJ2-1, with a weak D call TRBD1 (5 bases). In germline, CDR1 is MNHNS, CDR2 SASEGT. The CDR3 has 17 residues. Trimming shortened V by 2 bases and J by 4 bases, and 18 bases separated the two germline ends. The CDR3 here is CASSERILGRQYNEQFF. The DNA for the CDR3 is TGTGCCAGCAGTGAAAGGATCCTCGGGCGACAGTACAATGAGCAGTTCTTC.

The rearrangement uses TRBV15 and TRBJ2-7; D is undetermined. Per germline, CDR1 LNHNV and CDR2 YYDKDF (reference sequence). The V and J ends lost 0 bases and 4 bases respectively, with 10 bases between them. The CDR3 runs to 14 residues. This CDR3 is CATSRDRRGYEQYF. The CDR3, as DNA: TGTGCCACCAGCAGAGATCGTCGAGGTTACGAGCAGTACTTC. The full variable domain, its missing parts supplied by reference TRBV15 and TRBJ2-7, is DAMVIQNPRYQVTQFGKPVTLSCSQTLNHNVMYWYQQKSSQAPKLLFHYYDKDFNNEADTPDNFQSRRPNTSFCFLDIRSPGLGDTAMYLCATSRDRRGYEQYFGPGTRLTVT.

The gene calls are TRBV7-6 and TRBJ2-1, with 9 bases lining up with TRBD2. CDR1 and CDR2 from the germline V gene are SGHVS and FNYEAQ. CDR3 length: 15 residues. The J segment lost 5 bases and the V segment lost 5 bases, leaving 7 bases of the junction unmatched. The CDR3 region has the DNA TGTGCCAGCAGCGCGGGGGGGCCGCCCCACAATGAGCAGTTCTTC. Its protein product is CASSAGGPPHNEQFF.

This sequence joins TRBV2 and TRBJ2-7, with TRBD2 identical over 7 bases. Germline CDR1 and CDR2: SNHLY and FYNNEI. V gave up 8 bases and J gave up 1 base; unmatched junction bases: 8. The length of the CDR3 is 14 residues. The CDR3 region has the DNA TGTGCCAGCGAGCCGGGACTATCTTCCTACGAGCAGTACTTC. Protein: CASEPGLSSYEQYF.

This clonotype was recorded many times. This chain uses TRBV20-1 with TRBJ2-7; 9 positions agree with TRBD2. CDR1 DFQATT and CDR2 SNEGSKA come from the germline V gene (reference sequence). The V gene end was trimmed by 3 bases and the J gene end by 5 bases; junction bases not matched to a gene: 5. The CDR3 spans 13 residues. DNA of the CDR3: TGCAGTGCTAGGAATCTAGCGGGGAACGAGCAGTACTTC. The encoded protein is CSARNLAGNEQYF.

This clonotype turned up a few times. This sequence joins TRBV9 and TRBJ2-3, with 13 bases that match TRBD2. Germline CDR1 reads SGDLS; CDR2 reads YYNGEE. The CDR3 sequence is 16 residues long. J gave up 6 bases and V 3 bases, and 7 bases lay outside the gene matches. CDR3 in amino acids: CASSATSGGDFDTQYF. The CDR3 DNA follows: TGTGCCAGCAGCGCCACTAGCGGGGGGGATTTCGATACGCAGTATTTT. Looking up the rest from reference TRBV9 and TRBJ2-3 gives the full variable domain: DSGVTQTPKHLITATGQRVTLRCSPRSGDLSVYWYQQSLDQGLQFLIQYYNGEERAKGNILERFSAQQFPDLHSELNLSSLELGDSALYFCASSATSGGDFDTQYFGPGTRLTVL.

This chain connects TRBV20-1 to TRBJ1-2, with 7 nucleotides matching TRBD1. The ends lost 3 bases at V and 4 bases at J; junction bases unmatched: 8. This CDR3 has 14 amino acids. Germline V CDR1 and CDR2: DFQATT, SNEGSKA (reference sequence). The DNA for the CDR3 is TGCAGTGCTAGCCAAGGGACAGATCCCTATGGCTACACCTTC. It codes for CSASQGTDPYGYTF.

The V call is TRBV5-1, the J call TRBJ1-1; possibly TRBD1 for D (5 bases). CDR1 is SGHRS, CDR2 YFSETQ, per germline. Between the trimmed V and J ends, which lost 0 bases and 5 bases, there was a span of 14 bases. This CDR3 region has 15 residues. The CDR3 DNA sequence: TGCGCCAGCAGCTTGGCGGGGGAGGGACGAACTGAAGCTTTCTTT. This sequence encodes CASSLAGEGRTEAFF.